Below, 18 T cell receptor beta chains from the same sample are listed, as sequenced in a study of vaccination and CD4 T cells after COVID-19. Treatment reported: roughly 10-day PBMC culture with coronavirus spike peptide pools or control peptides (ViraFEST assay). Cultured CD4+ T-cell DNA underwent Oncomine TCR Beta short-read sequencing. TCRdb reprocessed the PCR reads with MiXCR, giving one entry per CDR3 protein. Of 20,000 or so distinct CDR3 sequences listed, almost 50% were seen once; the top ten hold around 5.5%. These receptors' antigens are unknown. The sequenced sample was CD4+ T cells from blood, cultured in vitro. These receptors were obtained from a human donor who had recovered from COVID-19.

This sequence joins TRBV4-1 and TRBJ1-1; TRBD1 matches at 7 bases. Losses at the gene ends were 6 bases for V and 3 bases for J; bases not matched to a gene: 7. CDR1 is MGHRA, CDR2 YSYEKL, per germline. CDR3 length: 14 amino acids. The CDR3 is CASRDREGHTEAFF. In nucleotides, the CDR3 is TGCGCCAGCAGAGACAGGGAAGGGCACACTGAAGCTTTCTTT.

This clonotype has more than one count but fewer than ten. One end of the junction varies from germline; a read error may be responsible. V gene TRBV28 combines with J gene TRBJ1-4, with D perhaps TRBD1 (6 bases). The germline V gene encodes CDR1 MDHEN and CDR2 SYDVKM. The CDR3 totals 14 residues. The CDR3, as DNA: TGTGCCAGCAGCCCACCGGTGAGGGGGAGAGCCTTAAATTTT. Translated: CASSPPVRGRALNF.

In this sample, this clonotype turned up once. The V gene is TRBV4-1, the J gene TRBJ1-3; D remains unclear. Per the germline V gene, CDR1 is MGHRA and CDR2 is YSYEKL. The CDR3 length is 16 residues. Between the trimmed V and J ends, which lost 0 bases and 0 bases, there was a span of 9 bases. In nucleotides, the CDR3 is TGCGCCAGCAGCCAAGAGGGCAGGTACTCTGGAAACACCATATATTTT. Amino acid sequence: CASSQEGRYSGNTIYF.

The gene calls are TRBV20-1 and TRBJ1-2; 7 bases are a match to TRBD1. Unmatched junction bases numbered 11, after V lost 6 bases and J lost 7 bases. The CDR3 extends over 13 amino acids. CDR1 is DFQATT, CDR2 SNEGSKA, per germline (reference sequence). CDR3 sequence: CSAATTGTGGYTF. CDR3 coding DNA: TGCAGTGCCGCTACGACAGGGACGGGTGGCTACACCTTC.

This CDR3 is CASSEWGGLAESSYEQYF. In DNA, the CDR3 is TGTGCCAGCAGTGAATGGGGGGGACTAGCGGAAAGCTCCTACGAGCAGTACTTC. The rearrangement uses TRBV2 and TRBJ2-7, with 11 bases matching TRBD2. The CDR3 is 18 amino acids. Germline V gene sequence: CDR1 SNHLY, CDR2 FYNNEI. V lost 2 bases to trimming and J lost 0 bases; unmatched junction nucleotides: 9. The complete variable domain, with remaining parts taken from reference TRBV2 and TRBJ2-7, reads EPEVTQTPSHQVTQMGQEVILRCVPISNHLYFYWYRQILGQKVEFLVSFYNNEISEKSEIFDDQFSVERPDGSNFTLKIRSTKLEDSAMYFCASSEWGGLAESSYEQYFGPGTRLTVT.

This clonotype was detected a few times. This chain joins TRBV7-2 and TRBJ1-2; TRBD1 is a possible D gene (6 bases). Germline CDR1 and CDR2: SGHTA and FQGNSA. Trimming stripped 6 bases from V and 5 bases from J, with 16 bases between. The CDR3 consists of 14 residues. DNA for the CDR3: TGTGCCAGCAGTCCTGGGGGGCAGAAATATGGCTACACCTTC. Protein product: CASSPGGQKYGYTF.

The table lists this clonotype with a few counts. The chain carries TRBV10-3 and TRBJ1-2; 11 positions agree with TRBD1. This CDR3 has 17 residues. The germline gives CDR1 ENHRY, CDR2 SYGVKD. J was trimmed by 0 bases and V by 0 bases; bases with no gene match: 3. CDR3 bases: TGTGCCATCAGTGAGTCGGACAGGGGGCTGTCTAACTATGGCTACACCTTC. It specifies CAISESDRGLSNYGYTF.

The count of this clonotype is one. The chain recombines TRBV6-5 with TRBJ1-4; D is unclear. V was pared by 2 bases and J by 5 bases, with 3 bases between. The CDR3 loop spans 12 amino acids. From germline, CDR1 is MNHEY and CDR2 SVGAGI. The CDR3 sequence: CASSYLNEKLFF. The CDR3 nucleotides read TGTGCCAGCAGTTACCTGAATGAAAAACTGTTTTTT.

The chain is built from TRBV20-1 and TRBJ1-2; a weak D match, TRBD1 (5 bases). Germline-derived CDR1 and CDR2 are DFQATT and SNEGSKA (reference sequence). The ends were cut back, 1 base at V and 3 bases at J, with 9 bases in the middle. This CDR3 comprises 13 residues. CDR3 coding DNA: TGCAGTGCTAGAGCCAGGGAGCACTATGGCTACACCTTC. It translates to CSARAREHYGYTF.

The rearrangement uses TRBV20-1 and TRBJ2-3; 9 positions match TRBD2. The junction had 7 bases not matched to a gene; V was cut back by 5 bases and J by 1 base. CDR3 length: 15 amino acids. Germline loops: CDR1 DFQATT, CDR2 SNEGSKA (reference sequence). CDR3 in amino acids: CSAQAGGRGTDTQYF. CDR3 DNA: TGCAGTGCTCAGGCGGGCGGGAGGGGCACAGATACGCAGTATTTT.

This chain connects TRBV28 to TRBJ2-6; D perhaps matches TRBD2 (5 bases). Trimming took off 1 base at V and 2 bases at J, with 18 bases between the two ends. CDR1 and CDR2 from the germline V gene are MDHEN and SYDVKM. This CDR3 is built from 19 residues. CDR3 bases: TGTGCCAGCAGTTTATCGCGGGCGAGGAGAGAAGCTGGGGCCAACGTCCTGACTTTC. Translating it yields CASSLSRARREAGANVLTF.

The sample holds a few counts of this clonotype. CDR3 nucleotides: TGTGCCAGCAGTCCGCCCGCCGGGACAGGGGAAACAGATACGCAGTATTTT. Its translation is CASSPPAGTGETDTQYF. The chain employs TRBV27 and TRBJ2-3; 10 bases map to TRBD1. This CDR3 is 17 amino acids long. With 5 bases clipped from V and 3 bases from J, the junction kept 11 bases outside the gene matches. Germline V gene lookup returns CDR1 MNHEY and CDR2 SMNVEV (reference sequence).

DNA for the CDR3: TGTGCCAGTGGACAGGGTGATCAGCCCCAGCATTTT. Translating it yields CASGQGDQPQHF. The chain couples TRBV10-3 to TRBJ1-5; 8 nucleotides line up with TRBD1. The CDR3 sequence is 12 residues long. The V gene's germline CDR1 is ENHRY and CDR2 SYGVKD. Trimming took 10 bases from V and 5 from J; bases not matched to a gene: 4.

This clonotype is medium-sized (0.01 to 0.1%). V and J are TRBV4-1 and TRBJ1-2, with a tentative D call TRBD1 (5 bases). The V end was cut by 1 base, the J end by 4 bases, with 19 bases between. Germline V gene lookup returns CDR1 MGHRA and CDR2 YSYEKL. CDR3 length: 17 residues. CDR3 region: CASSQVLNLRGTYGYTF. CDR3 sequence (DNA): TGCGCCAGCAGCCAAGTTTTGAATCTTAGGGGTACCTATGGCTACACCTTC.

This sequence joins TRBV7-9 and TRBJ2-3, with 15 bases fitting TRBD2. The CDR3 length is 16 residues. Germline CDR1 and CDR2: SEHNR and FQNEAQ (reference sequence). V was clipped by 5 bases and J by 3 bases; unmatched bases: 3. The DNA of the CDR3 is TGTGCCAGCAGCCAGGGACTAGCGGGAGGAACAGATACGCAGTATTTT. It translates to CASSQGLAGGTDTQYF.

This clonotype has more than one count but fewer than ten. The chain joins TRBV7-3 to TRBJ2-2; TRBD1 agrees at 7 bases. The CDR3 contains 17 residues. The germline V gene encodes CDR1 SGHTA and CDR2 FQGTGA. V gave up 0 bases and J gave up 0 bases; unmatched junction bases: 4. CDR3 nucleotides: TGTGCCAGCAGCTTAACTTACCAGGGGGCGAACACCGGGGAGCTGTTTTTT. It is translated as CASSLTYQGANTGELFF.

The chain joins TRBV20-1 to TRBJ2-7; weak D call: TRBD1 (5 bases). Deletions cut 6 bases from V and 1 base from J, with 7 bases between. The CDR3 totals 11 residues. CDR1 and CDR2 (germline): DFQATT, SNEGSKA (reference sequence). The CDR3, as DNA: TGCAGTGCCCAGGGTTCCTACGAGCAGTACTTC. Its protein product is CSAQGSYEQYF.

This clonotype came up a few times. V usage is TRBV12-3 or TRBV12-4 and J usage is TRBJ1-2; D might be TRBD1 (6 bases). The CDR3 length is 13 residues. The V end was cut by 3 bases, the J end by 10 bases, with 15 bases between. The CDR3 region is CASSFLGDNSYTF. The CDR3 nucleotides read TGTGCCAGCAGTTTCCTGGGGGACAACTCCTACACCTTC.